Sequencing of this T cell receptor beta chain was carried out in a study of T cells after yellow fever vaccination. Across the whole study: Fractions of low cell number were prepared using SMART-Seq v4 Ultra Low Input.

Germline CDR1 is DFQATT and CDR2 is SNEGSKA (reference sequence). The CDR3 extends over 16 amino acids. V lost 5 bases, J lost 5 bases, and 13 bases stayed unmatched. A note on this clonotype: What it binds is unknown.

The study made its TCR cDNA through 5'RACE template switching. That step introduced a universal primer site along with UMIs. One entry per CDR3 protein, called by TCRdb with MiXCR from the 5' RACE reads. The repertoire includes about 400,000 distinct CDR3 sequences, roughly 12% of them detected once, and 15% to 20% sits in the top ten. Study findings and constraints: High-abundance clonotypes from the bulk population could contaminate FACS-sorted repertoires.

This chain joins TRBV20-1 and TRBJ2-2; 8 nucleotides match TRBD1. The sequence was obtained from a man younger than 30 who received the YFV17D yellow fever vaccine. The starting material was PBMCs, obtained on the day of the first yellow fever vaccination. DNA of the CDR3: TGCAGTGCTCCCCGGACAGGGCGGGCGGAGACCGGGGAGCTGTTTTTT. Translating gives CSAPRTGRAETGELFF.